This TCR beta chain was captured by sequencing in a study of T cells in tumors after PD-1 blockade. Turning to the study itself: Each patient got pembrolizumab 200 mg every 3 weeks or cemiplimab 350 mg every 2 weeks. During anti-PD-1 treatment, some patients continued daily vismodegib 150 mg. Study findings and constraints: Blood contained about 43% of the tumor's TCR clonotypes.

The data were produced by immunoSEQ multiplex PCR, yet TCRdb's version contains in-frame clones alone and is incomplete. The sample consists of 15,000 to 25,000 clones, roughly 80% of them appearing once. As regards this clone: Its antigen is currently unknown.

Losses at the gene ends were 3 bases for V and 2 bases for J; bases not matched to a gene: 8. The CDR3 runs to 16 residues. Germline CDR1 SGDLS, CDR2 YYNGEE. Here the sequenced sample was PBMCs, taken after anti-PD-1 therapy. The chain is built from TRBV9 and TRBJ1-3, with 7 bases identical to TRBD1. The clonotype originates from a human donor with advanced basal cell or squamous cell carcinoma (not recorded which). The chain's CDR3 is CASSARGDRAGNTIYF. CDR3 DNA: TGTGCCAGCAGCGCCCGGGGCGACAGGGCTGGAAACACCATATATTTT.